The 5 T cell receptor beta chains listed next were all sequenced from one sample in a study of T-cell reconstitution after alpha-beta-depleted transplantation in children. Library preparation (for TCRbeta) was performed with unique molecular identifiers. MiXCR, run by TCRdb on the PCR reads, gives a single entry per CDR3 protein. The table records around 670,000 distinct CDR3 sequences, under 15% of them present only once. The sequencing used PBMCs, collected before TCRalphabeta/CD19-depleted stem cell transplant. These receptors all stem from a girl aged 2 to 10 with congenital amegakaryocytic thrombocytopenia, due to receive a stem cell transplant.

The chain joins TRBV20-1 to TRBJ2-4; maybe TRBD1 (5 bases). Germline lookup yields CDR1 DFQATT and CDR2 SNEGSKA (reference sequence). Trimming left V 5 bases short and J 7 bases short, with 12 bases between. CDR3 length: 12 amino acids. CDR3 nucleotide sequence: TGCAGTGCTGGTCCGACAGTGAACATTCAGTACTTC. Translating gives CSAGPTVNIQYF.

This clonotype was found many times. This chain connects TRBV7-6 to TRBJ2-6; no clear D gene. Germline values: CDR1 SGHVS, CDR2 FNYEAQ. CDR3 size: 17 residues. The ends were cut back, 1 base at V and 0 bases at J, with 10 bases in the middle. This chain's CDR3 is CASSLDGRTSGANVLTF. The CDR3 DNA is TGTGCCAGCAGCTTAGATGGCAGAACCTCTGGGGCCAACGTCCTGACTTTC.

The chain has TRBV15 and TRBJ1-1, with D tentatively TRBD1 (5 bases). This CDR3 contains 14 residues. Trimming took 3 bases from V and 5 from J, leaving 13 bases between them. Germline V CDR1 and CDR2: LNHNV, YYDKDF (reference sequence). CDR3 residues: CATSSFQGRTEAFF. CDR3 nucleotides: TGTGCCACCAGCAGTTTCCAGGGTCGGACTGAAGCTTTCTTT. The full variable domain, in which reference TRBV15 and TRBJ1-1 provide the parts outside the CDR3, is DAMVIQNPRYQVTQFGKPVTLSCSQTLNHNVMYWYQQKSSQAPKLLFHYYDKDFNNEADTPDNFQSRRPNTSFCFLDIRSPGLGDTAMYLCATSSFQGRTEAFFGQGTRLTVV.

CDR3 region: CASSYSYLGNQPQHF. CDR3 bases: TGTGCCAGCAGTTACTCTTATCTAGGGAATCAGCCCCAGCATTTT. V and J are TRBV6-5 and TRBJ1-5; D uncertain. V lost 0 bases, J lost 4 bases, and 10 bases lay in between. This CDR3 has 15 amino acids. Germline V gene sequence: CDR1 MNHEY, CDR2 SVGAGI.

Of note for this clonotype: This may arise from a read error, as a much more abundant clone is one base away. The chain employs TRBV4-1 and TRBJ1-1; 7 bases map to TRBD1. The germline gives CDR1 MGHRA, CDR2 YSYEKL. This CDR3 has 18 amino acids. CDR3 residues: CASSQDSGTVYWDTEAYF. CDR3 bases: TGCGCCAGCAGCCAAGATTCCGGGACAGTTTATTGGGACACTGAAGCTTACTTT.